Shown below are 9 T cell receptor beta chains from a single sample sequenced in a study of cytomegalovirus exposure and HLA in healthy donors. The PCR had 60 Vbeta and 13 Jbeta primers. Here immunoSEQ multiplex PCR was the method, and the copy in TCRdb shows in-frame clones only, minus some. The sample includes 190,000 or so clones, roughly four fifths of them seen just once. Specimen: PBMCs. All receptors come from a middle-aged man in good health and CMV-seronegative.

V is TRBV7-8 and J is TRBJ1-3; 7 nucleotides match TRBD1. Trimming at V came to 5 bases and at J to 8 bases, leaving 9 bases not matched to a gene. In germline, CDR1 is SGHVS, CDR2 FQNEAQ. CDR3 size: 14 residues. CDR3 amino acids: CASSRRDSVDTIYF. The DNA of the CDR3 is TGTGCCAGCAGCCGCCGGGACAGTGTGGACACCATATATTTT. Full variable domain (outside the CDR3, taken from reference TRBV7-8 and TRBJ1-3): GAGVSQSPRYKVAKRGQDVALRCDPISGHVSLFWYQQALGQGPEFLTYFQNEAQLDKSGLPSDRFFAERPEGSVSTLKIQRTQQEDSAVYLCASSRRDSVDTIYFGEGSWLTVV.

The rearrangement links TRBV6-6 to TRBJ1-4; 8 bases align to TRBD1. The CDR3 contains 13 residues. Trimming cost V 5 bases and J 7 bases; bases outside gene matches: 3. Germline V gene sequence: CDR1 MNHNY, CDR2 SVGAGI (reference sequence). The CDR3 loop reads CASSDRGGEKLFF. The CDR3 DNA sequence: TGTGCCAGCAGTGACAGGGGCGGTGAAAAACTGTTTTTT.

This clone has only one observation. The gene calls are TRBV27 and TRBJ2-1, with 9 bases lining up with TRBD2. Germline CDR1 is MNHEY and CDR2 is SMNVEV (reference sequence). V lost 2 bases, J lost 6 bases, and 11 bases stayed unmatched. This CDR3 comprises 17 residues. The CDR3, as DNA: TGTGCCAGCAGTTTAAGGCACGGCGGGAGGGCCCTCAATGAGCAGTTCTTC. Translated: CASSLRHGGRALNEQFF.

This chain links TRBV9 with TRBJ2-1; 12 nucleotides line up with TRBD2. Germline trimming cut 2 bases from V and 0 bases from J; bases unmatched to any gene: 6. The CDR3 sequence is 18 residues long. The germline gives CDR1 SGDLS, CDR2 YYNGEE. The CDR3 here is CASSVRLAGASSYNEQFF. CDR3 nucleotides: TGTGCCAGCAGCGTCCGACTAGCGGGGGCGAGCTCCTACAATGAGCAGTTCTTC.

This rearrangement joins TRBV6-5 to TRBJ2-1; D remains unclear. The CDR3 has 11 residues. The germline CDR1 and CDR2 sequences are MNHEY and SVGAGI. Trimming left V 5 bases short and J 10 bases short, with 9 bases between. The CDR3 DNA reads as TGTGCCAGCAGTCGACTCGGGGAGCAGTTCTTC. Its translation is CASSRLGEQFF.

The rearrangement links TRBV28 to TRBJ2-5; D is possibly TRBD2 (5 bases). V lost 4 bases to trimming and J lost 2 bases, with 17 bases between them. The length of the CDR3 is 16 residues. Germline V lookup: CDR1 MDHEN, CDR2 SYDVKM. For the CDR3, the DNA is TGTGCCAGCAGTTCCCCGGGGTCCACGAAGCAAGAGACCCAGTACTTC. Amino acids: CASSSPGSTKQETQYF.

V gene TRBV5-4 combines with J gene TRBJ1-2; TRBD1 is a possible D gene (6 bases). The CDR3 loop spans 16 amino acids. Per germline, CDR1 SGHNT and CDR2 YYREEE (reference sequence). Between the trimmed V and J ends, which lost 1 base and 4 bases, there was a span of 17 bases. CDR3 sequence (DNA): TGTGCCAGCAGCTTGAGGACAGCATCCCCAACCTATGGCTACACCTTC. Translating it yields CASSLRTASPTYGYTF.

The chain employs TRBV7-2 and TRBJ1-2, with D possibly matching TRBD1 (6 bases). Germline values: CDR1 SGHTA, CDR2 FQGNSA. This CDR3 has 14 residues. V was shortened by 8 bases and J by 2 bases, with 15 bases between the two germline ends. The CDR3 is CASRPGGRNYGYTF. In nucleotides, the CDR3 is TGTGCCAGCCGCCCGGGGGGGCGGAACTATGGCTACACCTTC.

This sequence joins TRBV27 and TRBJ2-3; 7 bases fit TRBD2. Germline loops: CDR1 MNHEY, CDR2 SMNVEV (reference sequence). The CDR3 has 16 amino acids. V shed 3 bases, J shed 1 base, and the junction held 7 bases outside the gene matches. The CDR3 DNA follows: TGTGCCAGCAGTTTGAGGCGGGGGAGTCGCACAGATACGCAGTATTTT. Its protein is CASSLRRGSRTDTQYF.